Sequencing of this T cell receptor beta chain was carried out in a study of T cells in Graves' hyperthyroidism and ophthalmopathy. This CDR3 has 16 residues. CDR1 SGHRS and CDR2 YFSETQ come from the germline V gene. V lost 1 base to trimming and J lost 2 bases; unmatched junction nucleotides: 8. Remarks on this clonotype: A single base separates this from a much larger clone, so it may be a read error.

Researchers took RNA transcripts and amplified the TCR beta CDR3 regions from them. Carried out on the TCR CDR3, a first-round RT-PCR used the HTBI primer set. TCRdb independently ran MiXCR on the multiplex PCR reads; one entry per CDR3 protein. The repertoire holds 350,000 or so distinct CDR3 sequences, with less than 20% as singletons. This sequence originates from a woman aged 40 to 50 with Graves' ophthalmopathy. The V and J genes are TRBV5-1 and TRBJ2-5, with TRBD2 matching 7 bases. Sequenced material: blood. This CDR3 is CASSLIGRGGQETQYF. In DNA, the CDR3 is TGCGCCAGCAGCTTGATCGGGCGCGGGGGACAAGAGACCCAGTACTTC. The variable domain in full, with the rest retrieved from reference TRBV5-1 and TRBJ2-5, is KAGVTQTPRYLIKTRGQQVTLSCSPISGHRSVSWYQQTPGQGLQFLFEYFSETQRNKGNFPGRFSGRQFSNSRSEMNVSTLELGDSALYLCASSLIGRGGQETQYFGPGTRLLVL.